The next 18 T cell receptor beta chains were all read from a single sample in a study of identical twins. In TCRdb, the 5' RACE reads were re-called with MiXCR into one record per CDR3 protein. Of around 1.7 million distinct CDR3 sequences listed, 25% to 35% are singletons. Sequenced sample: cord blood. The receptors come from a newborn girl in good health.

Concerning this clonotype: At one of its ends the junction is not consistent with the germline gene, which may arise from a read error. The chain has TRBV7-9 and TRBJ1-4; TRBD1 is a possible D gene (5 bases). This CDR3 is 15 amino acids long. Germline loops: CDR1 SEHNR, CDR2 FQNEAQ (reference sequence). CDR3 protein: CACSQRTDINEKLFF. CDR3 nucleotide sequence: TGTGCCTGCAGCCAACGGACGGACATTAATGAAAAACTGTTTTTT.

This sequence joins TRBV29-1 and TRBJ2-4; no reliable D call. TRBJ2-7 matches the DNA end more closely, so the J call is doubtful. Germline V lookup: CDR1 SQVTM, CDR2 ANQGSEA. This CDR3 is 16 amino acids long. CDR3 in DNA: TGCAGCGTCCTAATTCAATCCGACAATGCAAACAACGAGCAGTACTTC. This codes for CSVLIQSDNANNEQYF.

This chain links TRBV20-1 with TRBJ2-1; 11 bases fit TRBD2. The better agreement between TRBJ2-7 and the DNA end casts doubt on the J call. Germline V lookup: CDR1 DFQATT, CDR2 SNEGSKA (reference sequence). The CDR3 spans 14 residues. CDR3 sequence (DNA): TGCAGTGCTATAGCGGGAGGGTCCTACAATGAGCAGTACTTC. Translated: CSAIAGGSYNEQYF.

Comments on this clonotype: A much larger clone differs by one base, so this may be a read error. This chain uses TRBV5-1 with TRBJ1-2, with a tentative D call TRBD1 (5 bases). Germline V gene sequence: CDR1 SGHRS, CDR2 YFSETQ. This CDR3 is built from 12 residues. V shed 7 bases and J shed 6 bases, with 13 bases lying between them. CDR3 sequence reads: CASGWQGNGYTF. The CDR3 region has the DNA TGCGCCAGCGGCTGGCAGGGAAATGGCTACACCTTC. Combining the CDR3 with reference TRBV5-1 and TRBJ1-2 gives the whole variable domain KAGVTQTPRYLIKTRGQQVTLSCSPISGHRSVSWYQQTPGQGLQFLFEYFSETQRNKGNFPGRFSGRQFSNSRSEMNVSTLELGDSALYLCASGWQGNGYTFGSGTRLTVV.

This clonotype was detected only a few times. The chain recombines TRBV12-5 with TRBJ2-3; 8 positions match TRBD1. With 6 bases clipped from V and 1 base from J, the junction kept 3 bases outside the gene matches. The length of the CDR3 is 14 residues. Germline CDR1 LGHNT, CDR2 FRNRAP. The CDR3 DNA reads as TGTGCTAGTGGACCGGGACAGGGCACAGATACGCAGTATTTT. Amino acid sequence: CASGPGQGTDTQYF.

In this sample, this clonotype turned up many times. The chain uses TRBV6-5 and TRBJ2-7, with D hard to call. This CDR3 comprises 14 residues. With 2 bases removed from V and 1 base from J, the gap between germline ends came to 9 bases. CDR1 is MNHEY and CDR2 is SVGAGI in the germline V gene. CDR3 coding DNA: TGTGCCAGCAGTTACGAGTTGAGATCCTACGAGCAGTACTTC. Translated: CASSYELRSYEQYF.

The rearrangement uses TRBV7-2 and TRBJ1-2, with no clear D. The CDR3 is 11 residues long. Germline assignment: CDR1 SGHTA and CDR2 FQGNSA. Deletions cut 11 bases from V and 7 bases from J, with 14 bases between. CDR3 sequence: CAPRPVPGYTF. For the CDR3, the DNA is TGTGCCCCCAGGCCGGTCCCTGGCTACACCTTC.

This chain connects TRBV20-1 to TRBJ2-5, with 16 bases aligning to TRBD2. Losses at the gene ends were 6 bases for V and 4 bases for J; bases not matched to a gene: 5. From germline, CDR1 is DFQATT and CDR2 SNEGSKA (reference sequence). CDR3 length: 15 residues. The CDR3 loop reads CSAQGLAGGRETQYF. CDR3 DNA sequence: TGCAGTGCCCAGGGACTAGCGGGAGGGCGAGAGACCCAGTACTTC.

This clonotype occurred a few times. The V gene is TRBV10-3, the J gene TRBJ1-2; tentative D call: TRBD1 (5 bases). CDR3 size: 13 residues. CDR1 and CDR2 from the germline V gene are ENHRY and SYGVKD. V was clipped by 6 bases and J by 4 bases, with 12 bases between them. The CDR3 spells CAISETGTYGYTF. CDR3 nucleotide sequence: TGTGCCATCAGCGAAACGGGGACCTATGGCTACACCTTC.

This rearrangement joins TRBV4-1 to TRBJ1-2; D is perhaps TRBD1 (6 bases). Germline V gives CDR1 MGHRA, CDR2 YSYEKL. V gave up 6 bases and J gave up 10 bases, with 15 bases separating them. CDR3 size: 12 residues. The CDR3 nucleotides are TGCGCCAGCAGGCGGGGTACAGGGAACTACACCTTC. Translated: CASRRGTGNYTF.

The chain has TRBV14 and TRBJ1-3, with no clear D. The V gene lost 4 bases and the J gene lost 5 bases, with 9 bases spanning the gap. The CDR3 totals 13 residues. The germline V gene encodes CDR1 SGHDN and CDR2 FVKESK. As DNA, the CDR3 is TGTGCCAGCAGCCTCCCGGCTCGAAACACCATATATTTT. Protein: CASSLPARNTIYF.

The CDR3 DNA is TGCAGCGTCCTCACAGGGGAGTACGAGCAGTACTTC. Its translation is CSVLTGEYEQYF. The chain recombines TRBV29-1 with TRBJ2-4; TRBD1 agrees at 7 bases. The tail of the sequence fits TRBJ2-7 better, so the J call may be wrong. Germline V CDR1 and CDR2: SQVTM, ANQGSEA. The CDR3 spans 12 residues.

The V and J genes are TRBV12-3 or TRBV12-4 and TRBJ2-3; no definite D call. V was trimmed by 11 bases and J by 0 bases, leaving 15 bases between them. This CDR3 comprises 14 residues. The CDR3 sequence is CAAGRSPSTDTQYF. The DNA of the CDR3 is TGTGCCGCCGGAAGATCTCCTAGCACAGATACGCAGTATTTT.

The chain recombines TRBV20-1 with TRBJ1-2; D uncertain. CDR1 is DFQATT and CDR2 is SNEGSKA in the germline V gene (reference sequence). The CDR3 extends over 15 amino acids. Trimming cost V 3 bases and J 4 bases, with 18 bases left between them. As DNA, the CDR3 is TGCAGTGCTAGCATCCATGGAGAACGGGTCTATGGCTACACCTTC. It is translated as CSASIHGERVYGYTF.

The chain couples TRBV5-1 to TRBJ2-1; either TRBD1 or TRBD2 may fit D (5 bases each). The CDR3 extends over 15 amino acids. Germline V lookup: CDR1 SGHRS, CDR2 YFSETQ. Trimming left V 0 bases short and J 7 bases short, with 14 bases between. The CDR3 loop reads CASSLAGASANEQFF. CDR3 in DNA: TGCGCCAGCAGCTTGGCCGGGGCCAGCGCAAATGAGCAGTTCTTC.

Remarks on this clonotype: A read error may explain this, as a much larger clone is one base away. The chain is built from TRBV12-3 or TRBV12-4 and TRBJ2-1, with 13 bases lining up with TRBD2. The J call may be in error: the DNA end matches TRBJ2-7 better. The CDR3 spans 16 residues. CDR3 in DNA: TGTGCCAGCAGGGGGACTAGCGGGGCAAGCTACAATGAGCAGTACTTC. Amino acids: CASRGTSGASYNEQYF.

The chain joins TRBV12-3 or TRBV12-4 to TRBJ1-1; the match to TRBD1 covers 7 bases. With 6 bases clipped from V and 7 bases from J, the junction kept 5 bases outside the gene matches. The CDR3 has 12 residues. CDR3 region: CASSRGTVEAFF. The CDR3 DNA follows: TGTGCCAGCAGCCGAGGGACAGTTGAAGCTTTCTTT.

The V call is TRBV27, the J call TRBJ2-5; a weak D match, TRBD1 (5 bases). The J call is doubtful: the DNA matches TRBJ2-7 better. The CDR3 extends over 16 amino acids. CDR1 and CDR2 from the germline V gene are MNHEY and SMNVEV (reference sequence). The CDR3: CASSPDTRTSAYEQYF. The CDR3 DNA reads TGTGCCAGCAGTCCGGATACCAGGACATCCGCCTACGAGCAGTACTTC.